This TCR beta chain was found in a study of CD8+CD57+ T cells in acquired aplastic anemia. Study-level information: An average of approximately 3.2 ug of DNA was obtained from sorted CD4+ and CD8+ cells.

General study findings and limits: Some 31 sequences, all CD8+ CDR3, were shared between patients and controls. With respect to CD8+ Simpson's diversity, patients and controls did not differ significantly.

The germline CDR1 and CDR2 sequences are SGHRS and YFSETQ. The CDR3 is 15 residues long. This clonotype was detected only a few times. What it binds is not known. One junction end does not reproduce the germline sequence, and a read error may be involved. For CDR3 and TCR beta VDJ profiling, genomic DNA was the template used. TCRdb itself ran the reads through MiXCR, one entry per CDR3 protein. The sample records about 270,000 distinct CDR3 sequences, approximately 55% being singletons. The material sequenced was sorted CD4+, CD8+, or CD8+CD57+ T cells (not recorded which) from PBMCs. The chain recombines TRBV5-1 with TRBJ2-1; 7 bases agree with TRBD2. The TCR sequence derives from a human donor with severe aplastic anemia or a healthy control (not recorded which). The CDR3 protein is CASSLGGGLNNGQFF. For the CDR3, the DNA is TGCGCCAGCAGCTTGGGCGGGGGACTCAACAATGGGCAGTTCTTC.